The clone carrying this TCR beta chain has a count of ten or more. This specimen comes from a study of human T cells and chemical hapten exposure. Regarding time point: patch test 1, 2 weeks after DPC sensitization. Treatment noted: therapeutic diphenylcyclopropenone sensitization with weekly scalp DPC. This CDR3 is built from 14 residues. Trimming removed 4 bases from V and 6 bases from J; junction bases left unmatched: 7. TCRdb ran MiXCR on the RACE reads and lists one entry per CDR3 protein. The table has some 340,000 distinct CDR3 sequences, under 9% seen once. The chain uses TRBV12-3 or TRBV12-4 and TRBJ2-3; 7 bases fit TRBD2. This clonotype was obtained from a woman aged 18 to 35 with alopecia areata. Some clones in this sample may be carry-over from other donors' samples. Material: whole blood, obtained in connection with sensitization to the hapten diphenylcyclopropenone (DPC). CDR3 nucleotides: TGTGCCAGCAGTTGGACTAGTAGCGGTGATACGCAGTATTTT. Translation gives CASSWTSSGDTQYF.